The source of this T cell receptor (beta chain) is a study of blood T cell repertoires in COVID-19. Within 2 weeks of study entry, exposed participants had contacted a PCR-confirmed or clinician-diagnosed COVID-19 case. CDR1 LNHNV and CDR2 YYDKDF come from the germline V gene (reference sequence). Trimming pared 8 bases from V and 4 bases from J, leaving 16 bases between. This CDR3 region has 14 residues. Original processing methods: Amplification of reference gene primers was used by the study to estimate nucleated cell counts. The table came from immunoSEQ multiplex PCR; TCRdb's copy has only in-frame clones and leaves some out. V and J calls and clone size are copied from that table; D and trimming were computed from the DNA. The data hold about 270,000 clones, with approximately 90% observed a single time.

Input material: PBMCs or T cells enriched from blood (not recorded which). The rearrangement joins TRBV15 to TRBJ2-3; D gene unclear. This clonotype originated in a man aged 40-49 years who had been exposed to COVID-19. The CDR3 spells CATGGSITPDTQYF. For the CDR3, the DNA is TGTGCCACCGGCGGCAGTATAACCCCAGATACGCAGTATTTT.